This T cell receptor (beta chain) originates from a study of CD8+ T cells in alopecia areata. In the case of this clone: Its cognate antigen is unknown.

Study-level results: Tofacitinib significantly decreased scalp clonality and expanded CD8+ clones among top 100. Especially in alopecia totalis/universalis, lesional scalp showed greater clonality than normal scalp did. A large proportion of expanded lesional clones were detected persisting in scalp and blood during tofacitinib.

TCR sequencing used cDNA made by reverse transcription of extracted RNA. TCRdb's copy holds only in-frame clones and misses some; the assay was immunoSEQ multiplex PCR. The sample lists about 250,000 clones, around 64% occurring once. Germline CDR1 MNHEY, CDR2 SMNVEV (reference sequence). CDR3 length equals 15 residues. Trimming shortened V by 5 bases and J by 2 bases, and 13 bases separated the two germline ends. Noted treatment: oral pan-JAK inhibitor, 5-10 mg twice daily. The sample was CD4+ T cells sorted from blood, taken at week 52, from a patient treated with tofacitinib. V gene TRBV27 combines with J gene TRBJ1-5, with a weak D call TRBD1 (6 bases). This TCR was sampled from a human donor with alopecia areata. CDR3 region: CASSKGGSGNQPQHF. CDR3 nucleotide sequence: TGTGCCAGCAGTAAAGGGGGTTCTGGCAATCAGCCCCAGCATTTT.